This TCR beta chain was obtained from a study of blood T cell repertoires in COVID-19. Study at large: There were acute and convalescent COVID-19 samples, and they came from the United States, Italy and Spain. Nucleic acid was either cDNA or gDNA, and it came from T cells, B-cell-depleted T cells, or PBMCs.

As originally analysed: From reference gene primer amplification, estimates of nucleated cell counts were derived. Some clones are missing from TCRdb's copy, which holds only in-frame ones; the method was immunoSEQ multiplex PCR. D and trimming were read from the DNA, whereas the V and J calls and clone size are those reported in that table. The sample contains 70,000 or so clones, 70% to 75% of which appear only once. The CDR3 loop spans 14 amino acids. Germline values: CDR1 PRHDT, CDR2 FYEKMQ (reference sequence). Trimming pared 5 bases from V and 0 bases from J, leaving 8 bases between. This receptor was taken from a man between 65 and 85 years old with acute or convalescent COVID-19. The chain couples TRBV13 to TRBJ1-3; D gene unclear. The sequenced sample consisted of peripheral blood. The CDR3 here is CASSAKSSGNTIYF. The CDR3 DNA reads TGTGCCAGCAGCGCTAAGAGCTCTGGAAACACCATATATTTT.